A selection of T cell receptor beta chains follows, all from one sample in a study of blood T cell repertoires in COVID-19. Repertoires were generated with immunoSEQ multiplex PCR, while TCRdb's copy carries only in-frame clones and drops some. This sample carries under 100,000 clones, 87% of them seen once, and the ten largest clones take 7% to 10%. Material: peripheral blood. These receptors were collected from a man younger than 45 with acute or convalescent COVID-19. Both conserved end residues are part of each CDR3. D genes are given only for firm matches. Clone size is not always given. Where it is, it says once, few, many or a class for expanded clones.

d_call	clone_size	j_call	v_call	cdr3_aa	cdr3_nt
NA	few	TRBJ1-1	TRBV28	CASSFAGLVTFF	TGTGCCAGCAGTTTTGCAGGGTTGGTGACTTTCTTT
TRBD2	NA	TRBJ2-3	TRBV28	CASSRTSGRDTQYF	TGTGCCAGCAGCCGGACTAGCGGGAGGGATACGCAGTATTTT
TRBD1	NA	TRBJ1-3	TRBV4-3	CASSQTPGGFSGNTIYF	TGCGCCAGCAGCCAAACCCCAGGGGGGTTCTCTGGAAACACCATATATTTT
NA	NA	TRBJ2-3	TRBV18	CASSLEAYLDTQYF	TGTGCCAGCTCGTTGGAGGCGTACCTAGATACGCAGTATTTT
NA	NA	TRBJ2-7	TRBV15	CATSRGELAYEQYF	TGTGCCACCAGCAGAGGCGAACTAGCCTACGAGCAGTACTTC
NA	NA	TRBJ2-7	TRBV6-8	CASSYSARDPKEQYF	TGTGCCAGCAGTTACTCTGCGCGGGACCCTAAGGAGCAGTACTTC
NA	NA	TRBJ2-2	TRBV3-1/TRBV3-2	CASSPIPPPNTGELFF	TGTGCCAGCAGCCCTATCCCCCCCCCGAACACCGGGGAGCTGTTTTTT
NA	NA	TRBJ1-4	TRBV5-6	CASSLLGAREKLFF	TGTGCCAGCAGCTTATTAGGGGCGCGAGAAAAACTGTTTTTT
NA	NA	TRBJ2-5	TRBV6-5	CASEGQRGRTETQYF	TGTGCCAGCGAAGGCCAACGGGGAAGAACGGAGACCCAGTACTTC
NA	few	TRBJ2-3	TRBV7-6	CASSLGFGRSDTQYF	TGTGCCAGCAGCTTAGGGTTCGGGAGATCAGATACGCAGTATTTT
NA	NA	TRBJ2-3	TRBV7-6	CASSFGQALGTQYF	TGTGCCAGCAGCTTTGGTCAAGCGTTGGGTACGCAGTATTTT
NA	NA	TRBJ2-6	TRBV6-2/TRBV6-3	CASSYSPRGGTSTGANVLTF	TGTGCCAGCAGTTACTCGCCTCGTGGAGGAACCTCGACTGGGGCCAACGTCCTGACTTTC
NA	once	TRBJ1-5	TRBV6-5	CASRPAGSNQPQHF	TGTGCCAGCAGGCCAGCGGGTAGCAATCAGCCCCAGCATTTT
TRBD1	once	TRBJ2-7	TRBV10-3	CAMGDRDYEQYF	TGTGCCATGGGGGACAGGGACTACGAGCAGTACTTC
NA	NA	TRBJ1-1	TRBV28	CASKRGGEAFF	TGTGCCAGCAAGCGGGGGGGTGAAGCTTTCTTT
TRBD1	few	TRBJ2-7	TRBV18	CASSPGTGSYEQYF	TGTGCCAGCTCACCCGGGACAGGGTCCTACGAGCAGTACTTC
NA	NA	TRBJ2-7	TRBV10-2	CASSESPGREQYF	TGCGCCAGCAGTGAGTCCCCGGGGAGGGAGCAGTACTTC
TRBD2	once	TRBJ2-1	TRBV3-1/TRBV3-2	CASSPGLAGSNEQFF	TGTGCCAGCAGCCCCGGACTAGCGGGATCAAATGAGCAGTTCTTC
NA	NA	TRBJ2-5	TRBV7-6	CASSSTDSSSNPQYF	TGTGCCAGCAGCTCTACGGACAGTTCTTCAAACCCCCAGTACTTC
NA	NA	TRBJ1-3	TRBV7-8	CATAGDHSFSGNTIYF	TGTGCCACCGCAGGGGACCACAGCTTCTCTGGAAACACCATATATTTT
NA	few	TRBJ1-3	TRBV7-2	CASSFIYGFSGNTIYF	TGTGCCAGCAGCTTTATCTACGGGTTCTCTGGAAACACCATATATTTT
NA	NA	TRBJ1-5	TRBV7-2	CASKLQGPNQPQHF	TGTGCCAGCAAGTTACAGGGTCCCAATCAGCCCCAGCATTTT
TRBD2	NA	TRBJ2-1	TRBV19	CASSLLAGGPTGNEQFF	TGTGCCAGTAGTCTCCTAGCGGGAGGGCCAACGGGTAATGAGCAGTTCTTC
NA	few	TRBJ2-5	TRBV9	CASSVGQGSRGTQYF	TGTGCCAGCAGCGTAGGCCAGGGGAGCCGGGGGACCCAGTACTTC
NA	NA	TRBJ2-3	TRBV28	CASSLENLSTDTQYF	TGTGCCAGCAGTTTGGAGAACCTAAGCACAGATACGCAGTATTTT
TRBD1	NA	TRBJ2-7	TRBV7-8	CASSLGPGGMYEQYF	TGTGCCAGCAGCTTAGGACCAGGGGGTATGTACGAGCAGTACTTC
NA	NA	TRBJ2-7	TRBV19	CASNDHSNSYEQYF	TGTGCCAGTAATGATCACTCTAACTCCTACGAGCAGTACTTC
TRBD1	NA	TRBJ2-7	TRBV7-2	CASSLARTGAYEQYF	TGTGCCAGCAGCTTAGCGCGGACAGGGGCCTACGAGCAGTACTTC
NA	once	TRBJ2-6	TRBV6-1	CASSEEEGSGANVLTF	TGTGCCAGCAGTGAAGAAGAGGGCTCTGGGGCCAACGTCCTGACTTTC
TRBD1	NA	TRBJ1-6	TRBV3-1/TRBV3-2	CASTRQGSSPLHF	TGTGCCAGCACCCGACAGGGAAGTTCACCCCTCCACTTT
NA	once	TRBJ2-1	TRBV5-1	CASSYGGGSPGNEQFF	TGCGCCAGCAGCTACGGGGGCGGGAGCCCCGGGAATGAGCAGTTCTTC
NA	NA	TRBJ2-3	TRBV7-2	CASSESDTQYF	TGTGCCAGCAGTGAGTCAGATACGCAGTATTTT
TRBD1	NA	TRBJ2-2	TRBV7-3	CASTVGDRGAGELFF	TGTGCCAGCACCGTGGGGGACAGGGGTGCCGGGGAGCTGTTTTTT
TRBD1	NA	TRBJ1-1	TRBV3-1/TRBV3-2	CASSQRVQGRRRNTEAFF	TGTGCCAGCAGCCAGAGGGTACAGGGGCGGCGCAGGAACACTGAAGCTTTCTTT
NA	NA	TRBJ2-5	TRBV2	CASKERVQQETQYF	TGTGCCAGCAAAGAGCGGGTACAACAAGAGACCCAGTACTTC
TRBD2	once	TRBJ2-1	TRBV7-2	CASSLQAGASYNEQFF	TGTGCCAGCAGCCTGCAAGCGGGAGCCTCCTACAATGAGCAGTTCTTC
TRBD1	NA	TRBJ2-3	TRBV6-5	CASRGTGRSADTQYF	TGTGCCAGCAGGGGGACAGGGCGTTCCGCAGATACGCAGTATTTT
NA	NA	TRBJ2-6	TRBV7-9	CASSPGTISGANVLTF	TGTGCCAGCAGCCCGGGGACAATCTCTGGGGCCAACGTCCTGACTTTC
NA	NA	TRBJ1-3	TRBV27	CASSLSAELSGNTIYF	TGTGCCAGCAGTTTATCTGCGGAACTCTCTGGAAACACCATATATTTT
NA	NA	TRBJ1-1	TRBV18	CASSPLAGTVNTEAFF	TGTGCCAGCTCACCACTCGCGGGGACGGTGAACACTGAAGCTTTCTTT
NA	NA	TRBJ2-7	TRBV30	CAWKPAGSSYEQYF	TGTGCCTGGAAACCAGCGGGCAGCTCCTACGAGCAGTACTTC
NA	once	TRBJ2-7	TRBV2	CASNPGGWKDYEQYF	TGTGCCAGCAATCCCGGAGGATGGAAAGATTACGAGCAGTACTTC